This passage covers 23 T cell receptor beta chains from one sample sequenced in a study of blood T cell repertoires in COVID-19. The assay was immunoSEQ multiplex PCR, and TCRdb's table has in-frame clones only and misses some. This table holds 160,000 or so clones, roughly 87% found once. Sequencing was performed on PBMCs or T cells enriched from blood (not recorded which). Receptors originate from a human donor with acute COVID-19. The donor label of this sample is uncertain.

The chain uses TRBV5-8 and TRBJ1-3; 7 bases align to TRBD1. Germline CDR1 and CDR2: SGHTS and YDEGEE. The V and J ends lost 2 bases and 0 bases, in that order; junction bases with no gene match: 5. CDR3 length equals 16 residues. The CDR3 coding sequence is TGTGCCAGCAGCTTCTACAGGGGAGGCTCTGGAAACACCATATATTTT. Its protein is CASSFYRGGSGNTIYF. Complete variable domain (other parts from reference TRBV5-8 and TRBJ1-3): EAGVTQSPTHLIKTRGQQATLRCSPISGHTSVYWYQQALGLGLQFLLWYDEGEERNRGNFPPRFSGRQFPNYSSELNVNALELEDSALYLCASSFYRGGSGNTIYFGEGSWLTVV.

The chain joins TRBV28 to TRBJ2-7; 9 nucleotides line up with TRBD2. The CDR3 has 14 amino acids. Trimming removed 5 bases from V and 5 bases from J; junction bases left unmatched: 7. CDR1 MDHEN and CDR2 SYDVKM come from the germline V gene. Here the CDR3 reads CASSPAGGPHEQYF. In DNA, the CDR3 is TGTGCCAGCAGTCCCGCGGGGGGGCCCCACGAGCAGTACTTC.

The V gene is TRBV4-2, the J gene TRBJ2-2; 16 bases agree with TRBD2. Per germline, CDR1 LGHNA and CDR2 YNFKEQ. This CDR3 region has 20 residues. With V trimmed by 7 bases and J by 5 bases, 16 bases remained unmatched. CDR3 protein: CASNSAVGLAGGPVTGELFF. In DNA, the CDR3 is TGTGCCAGCAACTCGGCCGTGGGACTAGCGGGGGGGCCGGTTACCGGGGAGCTGTTTTTT.

The rearrangement links TRBV4-3 to TRBJ2-2; tentatively, D is TRBD2 (6 bases). V dropped 0 bases and J dropped 3 bases, with 11 bases sitting between them. The CDR3 is made up of 16 amino acids. Germline V gene data show CDR1 as LGHNA and CDR2 as YSLEER. The CDR3 coding sequence is TGCGCCAGCAGCCAAGATCGGGGGACCGACACCGGGGAGCTGTTTTTT. This encodes CASSQDRGTDTGELFF.

This clone was found a few times. The chain has TRBV29-1 and TRBJ2-3; D is perhaps TRBD1 (5 bases). V lost 5 bases, J lost 4 bases, and 10 bases lay in between. Germline V gene lookup returns CDR1 SQVTM and CDR2 ANQGSEA. This CDR3 comprises 12 residues. CDR3 sequence: CSVQGGADTQYF. CDR3 DNA sequence: TGCAGCGTTCAGGGTGGGGCAGATACGCAGTATTTT.

The genes are TRBV10-2 and TRBJ2-2, with 10 bases matching TRBD1. V was pared by 6 bases and J by 4 bases, with 5 bases of the junction left unmatched. The CDR3 is 15 residues long. CDR1 is WSHSY and CDR2 is SAAADI in the germline V gene. The CDR3 DNA reads as TGCGCCAGCAGGCCGGACAGGGGGGGCACCGGGGAGCTGTTTTTT. Encoded protein: CASRPDRGGTGELFF.

Only a few counts were recorded for this clone. CDR3 nucleotides: TGTGCCAGCAGTGATAGCGCCATCGGGAACACTGAAGCTTTCTTT. Amino acids: CASSDSAIGNTEAFF. V is TRBV6-1 and J is TRBJ1-1; D not resolved. Looked up from germline, CDR1 is MNHNS and CDR2 is SASEGT. The germline V and J ends were trimmed by 3 bases and 1 base, with 12 bases remaining between them. CDR3 length equals 15 residues.

The chain combines TRBV10-2 with TRBJ1-1; D unclear. The germline V and J ends were trimmed by 4 bases and 4 bases, with 16 bases remaining between them. CDR3 size: 15 residues. Per the germline V gene, CDR1 is WSHSY and CDR2 is SAAADI. CDR3: CASSGGGSVGTEAFF. CDR3 DNA sequence: TGCGCCAGCAGTGGAGGTGGCTCCGTGGGCACTGAAGCTTTCTTT.

V and J are TRBV4-1 and TRBJ2-7; 7 nucleotides line up with TRBD2. From germline, CDR1 is MGHRA and CDR2 YSYEKL. V was pared by 0 bases and J by 7 bases, with 3 bases of the junction left unmatched. The CDR3 contains 13 residues. CDR3 DNA: TGCGCCAGCAGCCAAGATGCCGGGAGGGAGCAGTACTTC. Translating it yields CASSQDAGREQYF.

This clone showed up just once. The chain recombines TRBV12-3 or TRBV12-4 with TRBJ1-1; perhaps TRBD1 as D (5 bases). The CDR3 has 13 residues. V lost 7 bases and J 4 bases, leaving 13 bases between the germline ends. This CDR3 reads CASTTGGTTEAFF. CDR3 bases: TGTGCCAGCACTACCGGGGGGACCACTGAAGCTTTCTTT.

This clone was detected once. The gene calls are TRBV5-8 and TRBJ1-1, with D unclear. The CDR3 loop spans 13 amino acids. Per germline, CDR1 SGHTS and CDR2 YDEGEE. The germline V and J ends were trimmed by 7 bases and 1 base, with 11 bases remaining between them. The CDR3, as DNA: TGTGCCAGCGCCCCCTCCGGGAACACTGAAGCTTTCTTT. Its translation: CASAPSGNTEAFF.

This clone was picked up a small number of times. The genes are TRBV7-9 and TRBJ2-5; no reliable D call. The length of the CDR3 is 11 residues. Trimming took off 4 bases at V and 11 bases at J, with 11 bases between the two ends. Per germline, CDR1 SEHNR and CDR2 FQNEAQ (reference sequence). The CDR3 DNA is TGTGCCAGCAGCTCAGGTCCCGATCAGTACTTC. Its translation: CASSSGPDQYF.

This chain joins TRBV2 and TRBJ1-6; TRBD1 agrees at 8 bases. This CDR3 region has 14 residues. The V gene's germline CDR1 is SNHLY and CDR2 FYNNEI. V trimming: 5 bases; J trimming: 7 bases; junction bases outside the gene matches: 4. CDR3 in DNA: TGTGCCAGCAGTCAGGACAGGGTAAATTCACCCCTCCACTTT. Protein product: CASSQDRVNSPLHF.

This chain uses TRBV18 with TRBJ2-2; D may be TRBD1 (5 bases). Deletions cut 0 bases from V and 0 bases from J, with 11 bases between. The CDR3 consists of 17 residues. In germline, CDR1 is KGHSH, CDR2 LQKENI. Here the CDR3 DNA reads TGTGCCAGCTCACCACCGGTCGCAGGGACGAACACCGGGGAGCTGTTTTTT. Translating it yields CASSPPVAGTNTGELFF.

The genes are TRBV4-2 and TRBJ2-1; TRBD2 aligns across 8 bases. The V segment lost 4 bases and the J segment 2 bases; nucleotides outside the gene matches: 7. This CDR3 has 16 residues. The germline gives CDR1 LGHNA, CDR2 YNFKEQ. For the CDR3, the DNA is TGTGCCAGCAGCCGGACCCTAGCGGGTGCCTACAATGAGCAGTTCTTC. This gives the protein CASSRTLAGAYNEQFF.

The table lists this clone with a few counts. The rearrangement joins TRBV2 to TRBJ2-2; 9 bases agree with TRBD1. The V and J ends lost 6 bases and 12 bases, in that order; junction bases with no gene match: 11. Germline-derived CDR1 and CDR2 are SNHLY and FYNNEI. CDR3 length: 14 residues. CDR3 nucleotide sequence: TGTGCCAGCAGCCGTGACAGGGGGGGCTCCAAGCTGTTTTTT. Translating gives CASSRDRGGSKLFF.

This chain uses TRBV11-2 with TRBJ2-3; 11 positions agree with TRBD2. Trimming took 6 bases from V and 4 from J; bases not matched to a gene: 9. The germline V gene has CDR1 SGHAT and CDR2 FQNNGV. The CDR3 is 16 residues long. The CDR3 DNA sequence: TGTGCCAGCAGTCAAACCGGGACTAGCGGCCCAGATACGCAGTATTTT. This encodes CASSQTGTSGPDTQYF.

V usage is TRBV5-5 and J usage is TRBJ2-3; D is possibly TRBD1 (5 bases). Deletions cut 4 bases from V and 2 bases from J, with 14 bases between. CDR1 is SGHKS, CDR2 YYEKEE, per germline (reference sequence). The CDR3 length is 15 residues. The CDR3 DNA is TGTGCCAGCAGCCATAGGGGCAGAGACACAGATACGCAGTATTTT. Translated: CASSHRGRDTDTQYF.

The chain links TRBV30 to TRBJ2-7, with D possibly matching TRBD2 (5 bases). V lost 3 bases and J 3 bases, leaving 9 bases between the germline ends. This CDR3 has 12 amino acids. In germline, CDR1 is GTSNPN, CDR2 SVGIG (reference sequence). CDR3 region: CAWRTGSYEQYF. The DNA of the CDR3 is TGTGCCTGGAGAACTGGGAGCTACGAGCAGTACTTC.

The genes are TRBV9 and TRBJ2-5; 11 bases fit TRBD1. Germline V gene sequence: CDR1 SGDLS, CDR2 YYNGEE. This CDR3 has 15 residues. Trimming took 4 bases from V and 7 from J; bases not matched to a gene: 9. The CDR3 nucleotides are TGTGCCAGCAGCAGGACAGGGGGCCTTGAGGGGACCCAGTACTTC. Its translation is CASSRTGGLEGTQYF.

V usage is TRBV6-2 or TRBV6-3 and J usage is TRBJ2-5; TRBD2 matches at 9 bases. The CDR3 contains 17 residues. Germline loops: CDR1 MNHEY, CDR2 SVGEGT. The ends lost 5 bases at V and 4 bases at J; junction bases unmatched: 14. This chain's CDR3 is CASSALLPGLAAETQYF. The CDR3 region has the DNA TGTGCCAGCAGTGCCCTCCTACCGGGACTAGCAGCAGAGACCCAGTACTTC.

This chain joins TRBV7-3 and TRBJ2-1; 15 bases match TRBD2. Germline CDR1 reads SGHTA; CDR2 reads FQGTGA. This CDR3 has 17 residues. Germline trimming cut 2 bases from V and 7 bases from J; bases unmatched to any gene: 6. CDR3 region: CASSLLRTSGGVNEQFF. CDR3 nucleotides: TGTGCCAGCAGCTTACTCCGGACTAGCGGGGGGGTGAATGAGCAGTTCTTC. Full variable domain (remainder filled in from reference TRBV7-3 and TRBJ2-1): GAGVSQTPSNKVTEKGKYVELRCDPISGHTALYWYRQSLGQGPEFLIYFQGTGAADDSGLPNDRFFAVRPEGSVSTLKIQRTERGDSAVYLCASSLLRTSGGVNEQFFGPGTRLTVL.

This chain links TRBV6-5 with TRBJ2-2; 8 nucleotides line up with TRBD1. Germline CDR1 reads MNHEY; CDR2 reads SVGAGI. V was clipped by 3 bases and J by 5 bases; unmatched bases: 8. The CDR3 loop spans 16 amino acids. The CDR3 bases are TGTGCCAGCAGTTATGGCAGGGGGCGCCGGACCGGGGAGCTGTTTTTT. The encoded protein is CASSYGRGRRTGELFF.